Shown below are 30 T cell receptor beta chains from a single sample sequenced in a study of blood T cell repertoires in COVID-19. TCRdb keeps only in-frame clones here, not all; method: immunoSEQ multiplex PCR. The sample lists approximately 260,000 clones, 80% to 90% seen once, with around 9.6% in the top ten. The sample taken for sequencing was peripheral blood. The receptors here all came from a woman aged 70-85 years with COVID-19, enrolled during active disease.

This clone has only one observation. Here the CDR3 reads CATSDANRNQETQYF. Written as DNA, the CDR3 is TGTGCCACCAGTGATGCCAACAGAAACCAAGAGACCCAGTACTTC. The gene calls are TRBV24-1 and TRBJ2-5; D remains ambiguous. Germline-derived CDR1 and CDR2 are KGHDR and SFDVKD. The CDR3 is 15 residues long. V lost 3 bases, J lost 0 bases, and 10 bases lay in between.

This clone is a singleton in its sample. The J gene is TRBJ1-1, the V gene TRBV12-3 or TRBV12-4; D is uncertain. This CDR3 has 13 residues. V was cut by 5 bases and J by 2 bases, with 9 bases left in between. The CDR3 region has the DNA TGTGCCAGCAGTGTGGAGGGTAACACTGAAGCTTTCTTT. Translation: CASSVEGNTEAFF.

This clone is a singleton in its sample. The J gene is TRBJ1-1, the V gene TRBV5-1, with 9 bases identical to TRBD1. CDR1 and CDR2 from the germline V gene are SGHRS and YFSETQ. J lost 6 bases, V lost 4 bases, and 7 bases had no gene match. The CDR3 sequence is 14 residues long. CDR3 nucleotide sequence: TGCGCCAGCAGCCTATCTACAGGGGGCCCTGAAGCTTTCTTT. Its protein is CASSLSTGGPEAFF. Full variable domain (remainder filled in from reference TRBV5-1 and TRBJ1-1): KAGVTQTPRYLIKTRGQQVTLSCSPISGHRSVSWYQQTPGQGLQFLFEYFSETQRNKGNFPGRFSGRQFSNSRSEMNVSTLELGDSALYLCASSLSTGGPEAFFGQGTRLTVV.

The chain joins TRBV4-3 to TRBJ2-2, with TRBD1 matching over 8 bases. V shed 0 bases and J 2 bases; nucleotides not matched to a gene: 8. CDR1 and CDR2 (germline): LGHNA, YSLEER. This CDR3 contains 18 residues. The CDR3 spells CASSQDYGQGANTGELFF. CDR3 DNA: TGCGCCAGCAGCCAAGATTATGGCCAGGGGGCCAACACCGGGGAGCTGTTTTTT.

V is TRBV9 and J is TRBJ2-3; D perhaps matches TRBD2 (7 bases). The CDR3 is 17 residues long. Germline CDR1 reads SGDLS; CDR2 reads YYNGEE. Trimming stripped 2 bases from V and 2 bases from J, with 18 bases between. The CDR3 spells CASSVLGGASYTDTQYF. Here the CDR3 DNA reads TGTGCCAGCAGCGTCCTAGGGGGGGCGTCATACACAGATACGCAGTATTTT.

V is TRBV7-8 and J is TRBJ2-7; maybe TRBD2 (6 bases). The ends were cut back, 5 bases at V and 6 bases at J, with 17 bases in the middle. CDR1 and CDR2 (germline): SGHVS, FQNEAQ. This CDR3 is built from 14 residues. The CDR3 DNA sequence: TGTGCCAGCAGCCCCACGGGGGTGATCACCGAGCAGTACTTC. Translation gives CASSPTGVITEQYF. Full variable domain (remainder filled in from reference TRBV7-8 and TRBJ2-7): GAGVSQSPRYKVAKRGQDVALRCDPISGHVSLFWYQQALGQGPEFLTYFQNEAQLDKSGLPSDRFFAERPEGSVSTLKIQRTQQEDSAVYLCASSPTGVITEQYFGPGTRLTVT.

The chain employs TRBV5-1 and TRBJ2-2; unclear D gene. The CDR3 is 15 residues long. V was trimmed by 7 bases and J by 2 bases, leaving 15 bases between them. Germline V lookup: CDR1 SGHRS, CDR2 YFSETQ. The CDR3 DNA follows: TGCGCCAGCTCGAACCTGGCTTCTAACACCGGGGAGCTGTTTTTT. It encodes CASSNLASNTGELFF.

The gene calls are TRBV7-9 and TRBJ1-1; D not certain. CDR3 size: 13 residues. V dropped 2 bases and J dropped 3 bases, with 7 bases sitting between them. Germline V CDR1 and CDR2: SEHNR, FQNEAQ (reference sequence). CDR3 sequence: CASSLSFDTEAFF. As DNA, the CDR3 is TGTGCCAGCAGCTTATCTTTCGACACTGAAGCTTTCTTT.

The V and J genes are TRBV5-1 and TRBJ1-4, with D tentatively TRBD1 (6 bases). V lost 4 bases to trimming and J lost 3 bases, with 16 bases between them. The germline CDR1 and CDR2 sequences are SGHRS and YFSETQ. This CDR3 contains 16 residues. CDR3 protein: CASSAAGRGSNEKLFF. The CDR3, as DNA: TGCGCCAGCAGCGCCGCCGGAAGGGGGTCTAATGAAAAACTGTTTTTT.

The chain combines TRBV18 with TRBJ2-5, with TRBD1 matching over 8 bases. Germline loops: CDR1 KGHSH, CDR2 LQKENI. The CDR3 is 15 residues long. The trim removed 1 base at V and 0 bases at J, leaving 1 base unmatched. The chain's CDR3 is CASSPRQGYQETQYF. The DNA of the CDR3 is TGTGCCAGCTCACCACGACAGGGGTACCAAGAGACCCAGTACTTC.

This sequence joins TRBV10-3 and TRBJ2-1; 8 bases fit TRBD1. The V and J ends lost 4 bases and 4 bases, in that order; junction bases with no gene match: 6. The CDR3 runs 15 residues. The V gene's germline CDR1 is ENHRY and CDR2 SYGVKD. In DNA form, the CDR3 reads TGTGCCATCAGTGGGGGGACAGGTGATTACAATGAGCAGTTCTTC. Its protein is CAISGGTGDYNEQFF.

The chain employs TRBV29-1 and TRBJ2-7, with D possibly being TRBD2 (5 bases). The CDR3 consists of 11 residues. Trimming took 7 bases from V and 3 from J, leaving 10 bases between them. Germline V CDR1 and CDR2: SQVTM, ANQGSEA. The CDR3 region has the DNA TGCAGCGCCACTAGGAGCTACGAGCAGTACTTC. It specifies CSATRSYEQYF.

CDR3 in DNA: TGTGCCAGCAGCTCGGGACAGGGGAGTATTTATCAGCCCCAGCATTTT. Translated, it gives CASSSGQGSIYQPQHF. J is TRBJ1-5 and V is TRBV6-2 or TRBV6-3, with 10 positions matching TRBD1. V dropped 6 bases and J dropped 5; count of bases not matched to a gene: 10. CDR3 length equals 16 residues. CDR1 MNHEY and CDR2 SVGEGT come from the germline V gene.

This chain links TRBV10-2 with TRBJ2-2; D is unresolved. This CDR3 has 11 amino acids. CDR1 and CDR2 from the germline V gene are WSHSY and SAAADI. Trimming removed 5 bases at V and 5 bases at J, with 3 bases between. The CDR3 nucleotides are TGCGCCAGCAGTCTGACCGGGGAGCTGTTTTTT. It yields the protein CASSLTGELFF.

V is TRBV6-5 and J is TRBJ2-2, with a tentative D call TRBD1 (5 bases). The CDR3 contains 15 residues. Germline V CDR1 and CDR2: MNHEY, SVGAGI. V shed 6 bases and J shed 0 bases, with 11 bases lying between them. CDR3 amino acids: CASRTTGSNTGELFF. Written as DNA, the CDR3 is TGTGCCAGCAGGACAACAGGATCGAACACCGGGGAGCTGTTTTTT.

The J gene is TRBJ2-4, the V gene TRBV18, with 9 bases that match TRBD1. The CDR3 has 13 amino acids. V shed 3 bases, J shed 6 bases, and the junction held 0 bases outside the gene matches. Looked up from germline, CDR1 is KGHSH and CDR2 is LQKENI. The CDR3 region has the DNA TGTGCCAGCTCACCGGGACAGGGAAACATTCAGTACTTC. Its protein is CASSPGQGNIQYF.

The V gene is TRBV2, the J gene TRBJ1-5; 7 positions match TRBD1. J lost 1 base, V lost 6 bases, and 12 bases had no gene match. Germline V gene data show CDR1 as SNHLY and CDR2 as FYNNEI. The CDR3 is 17 amino acids. Here the CDR3 DNA reads TGTGCCAGCAGCCCTGGGCAGGGGGTCAGGAGCAATCAGCCCCAGCATTTT. Its translation is CASSPGQGVRSNQPQHF.

The chain is built from TRBV19 and TRBJ2-7; a possible D gene is TRBD1 (6 bases). The CDR3 runs 16 residues. V was pared by 4 bases and J by 1 base, with 17 bases between. Germline assignment: CDR1 LNHDA and CDR2 SQIVND (reference sequence). CDR3 DNA sequence: TGTGCCAGTAGTAGACCGCTTGGCCAGGGGTCCTACGAGCAGTACTTC. Encoded protein: CASSRPLGQGSYEQYF.

Comment on this clone: Its ends do not fully match the called genes, so a read error is possible. The chain joins TRBV29-1 to TRBJ2-1; D is possibly TRBD2 (5 bases). Germline V CDR1 and CDR2: SQVTM, ANQGSEA. The CDR3 length is 11 residues. The chain's CDR3 is CSVAPSEERIF. The CDR3 DNA reads TGCAGCGTTGCCCCCTCGGAGGAGCGAATCTTC.

V is TRBV14 and J is TRBJ1-4; a possible D gene is TRBD1 (5 bases). Germline V gives CDR1 SGHDN, CDR2 FVKESK. The CDR3 totals 15 residues. Between the trimmed V and J ends, which lost 4 bases and 5 bases, there was a span of 14 bases. CDR3 protein: CASSRVSGSNEKLFF. In DNA, the CDR3 is TGTGCCAGCAGCCGAGTATCAGGGTCCAATGAAAAACTGTTTTTT.

This clone was detected only once. The chain uses TRBV2 and TRBJ2-7; D unclear. The germline CDR1 and CDR2 sequences are SNHLY and FYNNEI. The CDR3 is made up of 12 amino acids. V was cut by 6 bases and J by 6 bases, with 12 bases left in between. The DNA for the CDR3 is TGTGCCAGCAGGTGGTCTGCCGGCGAGCAGTACTTC. Protein: CASRWSAGEQYF.

This sequence joins TRBV9 and TRBJ1-1, with 9 bases that match TRBD1. V shed 4 bases and J 8 bases; nucleotides not matched to a gene: 6. The length of the CDR3 is 13 residues. Germline V lookup: CDR1 SGDLS, CDR2 YYNGEE. CDR3 DNA sequence: TGTGCCAGCAGCTCTAGACAGGGGGGAGAAGCTTTCTTT. Its translation is CASSSRQGGEAFF.

The V and J genes are TRBV7-8 and TRBJ1-1, with D unclear. Germline CDR1 and CDR2: SGHVS and FQNEAQ. V lost 5 bases and J lost 7, with 8 bases in between. There are 11 residues in the CDR3. CDR3 loop: CASSVRVEAFF. The CDR3 DNA reads TGTGCCAGCAGCGTCCGGGTTGAAGCTTTCTTT.

J is TRBJ1-2 and V is TRBV7-9, with D unclear. The CDR3 runs to 13 residues. Germline CDR1 SEHNR, CDR2 FQNEAQ (reference sequence). Trimming pared 5 bases from V and 0 bases from J, leaving 7 bases between. This chain's CDR3 is CASSLDTNYGYTF. For the CDR3, the DNA is TGTGCCAGCAGCCTCGACACTAACTATGGCTACACCTTC.

This clone was counted a few times. The gene calls are TRBV4-2 and TRBJ2-7; D may be TRBD2 (5 bases). The ends were cut back, 0 bases at V and 3 bases at J, with 15 bases in the middle. Germline V gene sequence: CDR1 LGHNA, CDR2 YNFKEQ. The CDR3 spans 16 residues. CDR3 sequence (DNA): TGTGCCAGCAGCCAAGAAGTTTTCGGGGAGCTCTACGAGCAGTACTTC. Its protein is CASSQEVFGELYEQYF.

V and J are TRBV2 and TRBJ1-2; perhaps TRBD1 as D (6 bases). Germline CDR1 SNHLY, CDR2 FYNNEI. The CDR3 loop spans 16 amino acids. Trimming cost V 2 bases and J 2 bases, with 15 bases left between them. The CDR3 DNA is TGTGCCAGCAGTGAAAACCCAGGGGCCGGGAACTATGGCTACACCTTC. Translated: CASSENPGAGNYGYTF.

V usage is TRBV19 and J usage is TRBJ2-1; weak D call: TRBD2 (6 bases). This CDR3 is built from 16 residues. Trimming stripped 3 bases from V and 0 bases from J, with 12 bases between. Looked up from germline, CDR1 is LNHDA and CDR2 is SQIVND (reference sequence). The CDR3 sequence is CASSMSLAHSYNEQFF. For the CDR3, the DNA is TGTGCCAGTAGTATGTCCCTAGCGCACTCCTACAATGAGCAGTTCTTC.

The rearrangement links TRBV11-3 to TRBJ2-1, with D unresolved. This CDR3 has 12 amino acids. CDR1 SGHNT and CDR2 YENEEA come from the germline V gene. With 4 bases removed from V and 6 bases from J, the gap between germline ends came to 7 bases. The DNA for the CDR3 is TGTGCCAGCAGCTCCACTACCAATGAGCAGTTCTTC. Its protein is CASSSTTNEQFF.

The chain is built from TRBV5-4 and TRBJ2-5; D might be TRBD1 (5 bases). V shed 4 bases and J shed 7 bases, with 8 bases lying between them. The germline CDR1 and CDR2 sequences are SGHNT and YYREEE (reference sequence). This CDR3 is 11 amino acids long. DNA for the CDR3: TGTGCCAGCAGCCAGGGTGGGACCCAGTACTTC. Translation gives CASSQGGTQYF.

The chain employs TRBV30 and TRBJ2-4; TRBD2 aligns across 9 bases. Germline CDR1 and CDR2: GTSNPN and SVGIG (reference sequence). The junction had 9 bases not matched to a gene; V was cut back by 0 bases and J by 3 bases. The CDR3 loop spans 17 amino acids. Written as DNA, the CDR3 is TGTGCCTGGAGTGTAGGGCTAGCGGGACTAAGCAAAAACATTCAGTACTTC. This translates into CAWSVGLAGLSKNIQYF. Full variable domain (rest looked up from reference TRBV30 and TRBJ2-4): SQTIHQWPATLVQPVGSPLSLECTVEGTSNPNLYWYRQAAGRGLQLLFYSVGIGQISSEVPQNLSASRPQDRQFILSSKKLLLSDSGFYLCAWSVGLAGLSKNIQYFGAGTRLSVL.